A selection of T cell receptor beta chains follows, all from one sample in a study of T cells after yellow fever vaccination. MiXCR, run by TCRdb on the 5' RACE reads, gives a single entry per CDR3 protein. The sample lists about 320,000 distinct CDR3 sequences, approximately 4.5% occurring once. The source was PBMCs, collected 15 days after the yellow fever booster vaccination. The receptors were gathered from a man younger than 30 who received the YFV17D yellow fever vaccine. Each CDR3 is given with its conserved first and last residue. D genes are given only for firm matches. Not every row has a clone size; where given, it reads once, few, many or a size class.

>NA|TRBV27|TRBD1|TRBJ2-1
CASSSWTGLGNEQFF
TGTGCCAGCAGTTCCTGGACAGGGCTTGGCAATGAGCAGTTCTTC
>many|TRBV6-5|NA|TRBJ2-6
CASSGASGANVLTF
TGTGCCAGCAGCGGGGCCTCTGGGGCCAACGTCCTGACTTTC
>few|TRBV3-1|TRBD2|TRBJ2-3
CASSRQRGADTQYF
TGTGCCAGCAGCCGCCAGCGGGGGGCAGATACGCAGTATTTT
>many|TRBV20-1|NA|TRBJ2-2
CSALVPNTGELFF
TGCAGTGCCCTAGTTCCTAACACCGGGGAGCTGTTTTTT
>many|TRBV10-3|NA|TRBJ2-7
CAISDLTTGKMGSYEQYF
TGTGCCATCAGTGATCTTACCACAGGGAAGATGGGCTCCTACGAGCAGTACTTC
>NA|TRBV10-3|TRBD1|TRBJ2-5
CAIKGQGVQETQYF
TGTGCCATCAAGGGACAGGGGGTGCAAGAGACCCAGTACTTC
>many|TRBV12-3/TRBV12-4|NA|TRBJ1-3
CASSLQGRSGNTIYF
TGTGCCAGCAGTTTACAGGGTCGCTCTGGAAACACCATATATTTT
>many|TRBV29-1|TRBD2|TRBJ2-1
CSVFGLAGHNEQFF
TGCAGCGTTTTCGGACTAGCGGGGCACAATGAGCAGTTCTTC
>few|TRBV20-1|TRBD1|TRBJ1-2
CSARADRAPSYGYTF
TGCAGTGCTAGAGCGGACAGGGCTCCCTCCTATGGCTACACCTTC
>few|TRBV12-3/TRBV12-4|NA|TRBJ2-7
CASSSRPGVEQYF
TGTGCCAGCAGTTCCCGGCCAGGAGTAGAGCAGTACTTC
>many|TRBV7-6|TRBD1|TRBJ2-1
CASSPTGGNEQFF
TGTGCCAGCAGCCCCACAGGGGGCAATGAGCAGTTCTTC
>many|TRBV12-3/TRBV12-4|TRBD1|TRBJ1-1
CASSTGEGTEAFF
TGTGCCAGCAGTACAGGGGAGGGAACTGAAGCTTTCTTT
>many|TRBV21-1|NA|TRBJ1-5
CAAVQYQPQHF
TGTGCCGCTGTCCAATATCAGCCCCAGCATTTT
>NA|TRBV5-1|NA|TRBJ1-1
CASSLGVWGNTEAFF
TGCGCCAGCAGCTTGGGGGTTTGGGGGAACACTGAAGCTTTCTTT
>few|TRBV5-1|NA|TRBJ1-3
CASREGLSTSGNTIYF
TGCGCCAGCAGGGAAGGACTGTCGACCTCTGGAAACACCATATATTTT
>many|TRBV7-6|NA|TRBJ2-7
CASSLESGTRYSYEQYF
TGTGCCAGCAGCTTAGAGTCGGGCACGCGTTACTCCTACGAGCAGTACTTC
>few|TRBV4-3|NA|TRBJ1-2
CASSQDLTDNYGYTF
TGCGCCAGCAGCCAAGATCTGACAGACAATTATGGCTACACCTTC
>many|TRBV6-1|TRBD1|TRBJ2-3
CASSYTGALTDTQYF
TGTGCCAGCAGCTACACAGGGGCGCTCACAGATACGCAGTATTTT
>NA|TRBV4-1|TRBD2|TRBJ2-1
CASSQAGLAGYNEQFF
TGCGCCAGCAGCCAAGCGGGGCTAGCGGGCTACAATGAGCAGTTCTTC
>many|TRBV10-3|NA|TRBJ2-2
CAISESGELFF
TGTGCCATCAGTGAGTCCGGGGAGCTGTTTTTT
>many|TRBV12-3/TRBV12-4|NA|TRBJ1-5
CASSLDLPGTLNQPQHF
TGTGCCAGCAGTTTAGACCTACCCGGGACGTTGAATCAGCCCCAGCATTTT
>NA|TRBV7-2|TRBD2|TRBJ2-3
CASSVILAGSTDTQYF
TGTGCCAGCAGCGTAATACTAGCGGGGAGCACAGATACGCAGTATTTT
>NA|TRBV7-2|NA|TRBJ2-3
CASSFWSLPDGSTDTQYF
TGTGCCAGCAGCTTTTGGAGTCTCCCCGACGGTAGCACAGATACGCAGTATTTT
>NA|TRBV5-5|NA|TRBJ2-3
CASSLGQGTTDTQYF
TGTGCCAGCAGCTTGGGGCAGGGAACGACAGATACGCAGTATTTT
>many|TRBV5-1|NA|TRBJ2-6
CASTGSGANVLTF
TGCGCCAGCACAGGCTCTGGGGCCAACGTCCTGACTTTC
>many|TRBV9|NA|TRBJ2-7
CANPTTRGNEQYF
TGTGCCAACCCGACAACAAGGGGCAACGAGCAGTACTTC
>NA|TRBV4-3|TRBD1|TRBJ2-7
CASSQTYSQGLEQYF
TGCGCCAGCAGCCAAACGTACTCACAGGGGCTCGAGCAGTACTTC
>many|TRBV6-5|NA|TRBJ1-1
CASSRRIRDTEAFF
TGTGCCAGCAGTCGCAGGATAAGGGACACTGAAGCTTTCTTT
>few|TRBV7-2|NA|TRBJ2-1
CASRSQGPYNEQFF
TGTGCCAGCAGATCCCAGGGACCGTACAATGAGCAGTTCTTC
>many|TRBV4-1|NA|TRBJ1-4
CASSREGLINEKLFF
TGCGCCAGCAGCCGGGAGGGACTGATAAATGAAAAACTGTTTTTT
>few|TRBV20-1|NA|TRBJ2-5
CSAPPGRGAGETQYF
TGCAGTGCCCCGCCCGGGCGAGGGGCAGGAGAGACCCAGTACTTC
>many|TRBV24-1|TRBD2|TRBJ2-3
CATSTREGYTDTQYF
TGTGCCACCAGTACCCGGGAGGGGTACACAGATACGCAGTATTTT
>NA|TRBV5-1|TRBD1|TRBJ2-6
CASSAGTGSGANVLTF
TGCGCCAGCAGCGCCGGGACAGGGTCTGGGGCCAACGTCCTGACTTTC
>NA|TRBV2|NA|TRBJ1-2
CASSEEVQGFVDGYTF
TGTGCCAGCAGTGAAGAAGTACAGGGATTTGTCGATGGCTACACCTTC
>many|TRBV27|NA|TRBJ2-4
CASSLGGLYAKNIQYF
TGTGCCAGCAGTTTGGGTGGACTCTATGCCAAAAACATTCAGTACTTC
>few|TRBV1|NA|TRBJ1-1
CTSSQGRVKGVNTEAFF
TGCACCAGCAGCCAGGGAAGGGTGAAGGGAGTGAACACTGAAGCTTTCTTT
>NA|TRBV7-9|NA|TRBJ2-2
CAQTRGENTGELFF
TGTGCACAAACCAGGGGGGAGAACACCGGGGAGCTGTTTTTT
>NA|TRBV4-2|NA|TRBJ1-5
CASSQVSGWDQPQHF
TGTGCCAGCAGCCAAGTGTCAGGGTGGGATCAGCCCCAGCATTTT
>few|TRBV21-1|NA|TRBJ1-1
CASSNIPVEKGGAFF
TGTGCCAGCAGCAACATTCCGGTTGAAAAGGGAGGAGCTTTCTTT
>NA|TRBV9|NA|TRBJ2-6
CASSARSGSGANVLTF
TGTGCCAGCAGCGCCCGATCAGGCTCTGGGGCCAACGTCCTGACTTTC
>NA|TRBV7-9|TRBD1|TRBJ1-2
CASSWDSIPGYTF
TGTGCCAGCAGCTGGGACAGTATTCCTGGCTACACCTTC
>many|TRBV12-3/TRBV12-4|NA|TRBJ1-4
CASSWDNDREKLFF
TGTGCCAGCAGTTGGGACAACGACCGTGAAAAACTGTTTTTT
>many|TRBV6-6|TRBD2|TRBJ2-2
CASSSPGGGTNTGELFF
TGTGCCAGCAGCTCCCCCGGCGGGGGGACGAACACCGGGGAGCTGTTTTTT
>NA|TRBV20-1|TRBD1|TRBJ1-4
CSASPPGGWGEKLFF
TGCAGTGCTAGTCCCCCAGGGGGCTGGGGTGAAAAACTGTTTTTT
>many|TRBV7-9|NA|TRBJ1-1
CASSGPDRPEAFF
TGTGCCAGCAGCGGACCTGACAGACCTGAAGCTTTCTTT
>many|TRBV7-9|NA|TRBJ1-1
CASSLDYTEAFF
TGTGCCAGCAGCTTAGACTACACTGAAGCTTTCTTT
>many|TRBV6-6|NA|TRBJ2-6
CASSRAGGLSGANVLTF
TGTGCCAGCAGTAGGGCAGGGGGACTCTCTGGGGCCAACGTCCTGACTTTC
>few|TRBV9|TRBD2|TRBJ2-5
CASSSGESGVTQYF
TGTGCCAGCAGTTCCGGGGAAAGCGGGGTGACCCAGTACTTC
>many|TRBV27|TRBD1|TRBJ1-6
CASTDGQGGLIYNSPLHF
TGTGCCAGCACCGATGGACAGGGCGGATTGATCTATAATTCACCCCTCCACTTT
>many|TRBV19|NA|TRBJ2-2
CASSMQGRTGELFF
TGTGCCAGTAGTATGCAGGGCAGAACCGGGGAGCTGTTTTTT